The clone carrying this TCR beta chain was recorded once. The CDR3 consists of 15 residues. V lost 8 bases to trimming and J lost 4 bases, with 18 bases between them. Germline V lookup: CDR1 GTSNPN, CDR2 SVGIG (reference sequence). This sample is drawn from a study of blood T cell repertoires in COVID-19. How the authors handled the data: Estimated nucleated cell counts came from reference gene primer amplification. Sequencing was performed with immunoSEQ multiplex PCR; in TCRdb, only in-frame clones are kept and a portion is missing. Clonal size and the V and J genes are those of that table, whereas D and trimming came from the DNA. The table has 200,000 to 300,000 clones, approximately 80% seen once.

The receptor comes from a man aged 35-49 years who had recovered from COVID-19. The V and J genes are TRBV30 and TRBJ2-6; D might be TRBD1 (5 bases). The sequenced sample consisted of peripheral blood. The CDR3 here is CAHQGGSGGANVLTF. Written as DNA, the CDR3 is TGTGCCCACCAGGGCGGCTCAGGGGGGGCCAACGTCCTGACTTTC. The whole variable domain, remainder taken from reference TRBV30 and TRBJ2-6, is SQTIHQWPATLVQPVGSPLSLECTVEGTSNPNLYWYRQAAGRGLQLLFYSVGIGQISSEVPQNLSASRPQDRQFILSSKKLLLSDSGFYLCAHQGGSGGANVLTFGAGSRLTVL.